Reported below is one T cell receptor beta chain. The sample belongs to a study of tumor-infiltrating lymphocytes in primary liver carcinoma. Study in general: Yields of productive TCRbeta reads ranged from roughly 3.5 to 7.5 million per sample and were similar across tissue types.

Unsorted whole blood served as the source of blood RNA, and germline DNA was extracted as well. Patients showed chronic HBV infection and an absence of prior treatment. Peripheral blood, around 4 milliliters, was collected prior to surgery. With roughly 0.5 ug total RNA as template and a constant-region primer, TCR beta cDNA was made. Generation of the TCR beta libraries relied on three nested multiplex PCR rounds using slightly modified ARM-PCR. Use of TRBV1-TRBV30 forward primers with a C-beta reverse primer characterized the first two PCR rounds, which lasted nine to eleven cycles each. MiXCR, applied by TCRdb to the multiplex PCR reads, yields one record per CDR3 protein. This sample carries approximately 340,000 distinct CDR3 sequences, less than 75% of them seen once, and the ten largest clones take 5.5% to 8%. This CDR3 has 15 residues. The V and J ends lost 6 bases and 3 bases respectively, with 14 bases between them. Germline values: CDR1 MNHNY, CDR2 SVGAGI (reference sequence).

This chain links TRBV6-6 with TRBJ1-4, with D unclear. Source material: peripheral blood. This receptor was taken from a man in his forties with primary liver carcinoma and hepatitis B virus infection. CDR3 residues: CASSSPGRANEKLFF. In DNA form, the CDR3 reads TGTGCCAGCAGCTCCCCGGGGAGGGCTAATGAAAAACTGTTTTTT.